The T cell receptor (beta chain) under discussion was sequenced for a study of blood T cell repertoires in COVID-19. Study in general: T cells, B-cell-depleted T cells, or PBMCs provided the cDNA or gDNA that served as material.

V was trimmed by 3 bases and J by 3 bases, leaving 6 bases between them. The CDR3 has 12 amino acids. As processed by the authors: Quantification of nucleated cells was approximated via reference gene primer amplification. The repertoire was sequenced with immunoSEQ multiplex PCR; TCRdb's copy has only in-frame clones and lacks some. V, J and clone size reflect that table, while D and trimming were determined from the DNA. The sample has approximately 240,000 clones, about 93% seen once. The receptor's source is a woman under 30 who had recovered from COVID-19. V is TRBV12-3 or TRBV12-4 and J is TRBJ2-7, with D unclear. The sequencing sample was made of PBMCs or T cells enriched from blood (not recorded which). The CDR3 region is CASSFSHYEQYF. CDR3 nucleotide sequence: TGTGCCAGCAGTTTTTCACACTACGAGCAGTACTTC.